This entry describes one TCR beta chain. The DNA is omitted, as the CDR3 cannot be located on it reliably, and the CDR3 follows TCRdb's listing. The sample belongs to a study of blood T cell repertoires in COVID-19. Study details: Sites across the United States, Italy and Spain contributed samples from acute and convalescent COVID-19. From T cells, B-cell-depleted T cells, or PBMCs came the material, which was cDNA or gDNA.

Sequencing was performed with immunoSEQ multiplex PCR; in TCRdb, only in-frame clones are kept and a portion is missing. The sample consists of about 140,000 clones, approximately 89% of them appearing once. Germline CDR1 and CDR2: LGHDT and YNNKEL (reference sequence). The CDR3 adds up to 16 amino acids, both ends counted. The clonotype was recovered from a human donor in a cohort sampled during active COVID-19. This chain connects TRBV3-1 (or the pseudogene TRBV3-2) to TRBJ2-7; the DNA was not used to check the table's D call, TRBD1. Sequences were obtained from peripheral blood. The CDR3 spells CASSQIRDRCPCEQYF.